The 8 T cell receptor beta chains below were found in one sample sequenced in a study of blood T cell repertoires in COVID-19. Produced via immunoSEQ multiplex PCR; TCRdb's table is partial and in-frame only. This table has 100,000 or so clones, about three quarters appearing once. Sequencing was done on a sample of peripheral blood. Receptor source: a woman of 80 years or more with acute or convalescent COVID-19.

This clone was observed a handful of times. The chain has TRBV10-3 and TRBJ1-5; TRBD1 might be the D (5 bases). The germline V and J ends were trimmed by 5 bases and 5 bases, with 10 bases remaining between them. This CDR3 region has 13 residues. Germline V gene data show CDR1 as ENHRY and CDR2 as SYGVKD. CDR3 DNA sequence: TGTGCCATCAGTCGGGGGGAGGATCAGCCCCAGCATTTT. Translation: CAISRGEDQPQHF.

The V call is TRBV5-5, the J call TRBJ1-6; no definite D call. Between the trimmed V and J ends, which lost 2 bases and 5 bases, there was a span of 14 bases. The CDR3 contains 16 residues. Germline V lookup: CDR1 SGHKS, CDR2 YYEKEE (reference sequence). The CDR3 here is CASSLPSEGNNSPLHF. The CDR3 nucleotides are TGTGCCAGCAGCTTACCCTCGGAGGGCAATAATTCACCCCTCCACTTT.

CDR3 residues: CASGPPGQRYNQPQHF. Written as DNA, the CDR3 is TGTGCTAGTGGTCCACCCGGACAGCGTTACAATCAGCCCCAGCATTTT. The gene calls are TRBV12-5 and TRBJ1-5, with a weak D call TRBD1 (6 bases). Germline V gene lookup returns CDR1 LGHNT and CDR2 FRNRAP. The CDR3 consists of 16 residues. Deletions cut 5 bases from V and 3 bases from J, with 17 bases between.

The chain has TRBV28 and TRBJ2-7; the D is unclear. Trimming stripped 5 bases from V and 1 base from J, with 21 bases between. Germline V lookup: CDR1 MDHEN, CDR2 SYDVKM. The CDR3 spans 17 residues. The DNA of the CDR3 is TGTGCCAGCAGTCTGTCGGGTAGATCCGTTGGGTCCTACGAGCAGTACTTC. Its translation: CASSLSGRSVGSYEQYF.

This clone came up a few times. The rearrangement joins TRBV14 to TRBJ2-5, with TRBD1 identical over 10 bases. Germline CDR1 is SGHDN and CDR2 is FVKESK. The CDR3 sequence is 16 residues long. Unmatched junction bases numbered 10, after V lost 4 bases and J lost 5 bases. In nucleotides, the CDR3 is TGTGCCAGCAGCCCGTGGGGACAGGGGTTGTGGGAGACCCAGTACTTC. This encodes CASSPWGQGLWETQYF.

CDR3 loop: CASSQQGGDYGYTF. The CDR3 coding sequence is TGCGCCAGCAGCCAGCAAGGGGGGGACTATGGCTACACCTTC. The chain has TRBV4-3 and TRBJ1-2, with TRBD1 as a possible D gene (6 bases). The CDR3 is 14 residues long. V was clipped by 3 bases and J by 3 bases, with 11 bases between them. The germline V gene encodes CDR1 LGHNA and CDR2 YSLEER.

DNA of the CDR3: TGTGCCAGCAGTTTAAATCAGGGGAATGAGCAGTTCTTC. Its translation is CASSLNQGNEQFF. V gene TRBV12-3 or TRBV12-4 combines with J gene TRBJ2-1; a weak D match, TRBD1 (6 bases). V was cut by 2 bases and J by 7 bases, with 9 bases left in between. This CDR3 is built from 13 residues.

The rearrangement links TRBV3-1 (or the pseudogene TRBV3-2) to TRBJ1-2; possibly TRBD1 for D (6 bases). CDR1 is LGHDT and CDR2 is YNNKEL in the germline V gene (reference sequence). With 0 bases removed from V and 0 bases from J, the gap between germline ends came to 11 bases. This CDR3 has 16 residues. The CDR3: CASSQDEGHSNYGYTF. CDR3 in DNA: TGTGCCAGCAGCCAAGATGAGGGACACTCTAACTATGGCTACACCTTC.